This T cell receptor beta chain was retrieved from a study of blood T cells in healthy people across ages. General study points: TCR beta diversity per million T cells fell roughly linearly with age. There was a strong correlation between TCR beta diversity and naive T cell percentage. The study lacked donor CMV status, which possibly confounded expanded clonotype changes.

V lost 2 bases, J lost 3 bases, and 10 bases lay in between. Germline V gene sequence: CDR1 MNHNY, CDR2 SVGAGI (reference sequence). The CDR3 contains 15 residues. This clonotype appeared a single time. Its antigen is unknown. A second PCR, run for roughly 7 to 12 cycles, used a sample-barcoded 5' primer plus a J-beta primer mix. TCRdb redid the calling of the 5' RACE reads with MiXCR, one entry per CDR3 protein. The sample has about 1.4 million distinct CDR3 sequences, approximately 59% seen once; the top ten hold 6.7%. Sequencing input: blood. This chain uses TRBV6-6 with TRBJ2-2; unclear D gene. The TCR originated in a man aged 18 to 35 in good health. This chain's CDR3 is CASSYMPGDTGELFF. DNA of the CDR3: TGTGCCAGCAGTTACATGCCAGGTGACACCGGGGAGCTGTTTTTT.